This note documents a single T cell receptor (beta chain) sequence. Its specificity is not known. Trimming cost V 2 bases and J 8 bases; bases outside gene matches: 5. CDR1 is SGHAT, CDR2 FQDESV, per germline (reference sequence). The CDR3 runs to 15 residues. Normal lung was taken at the farthest possible site, at least 3 cm from tumour. Template was genomic DNA from frozen, unsorted single-cell suspensions. This specimen comes from a study of immune cell composition in non-small cell lung cancer. Study results and caveats: Smoking pack-years did not significantly correlate with tumour TCR-beta clonality. Dominant in vivo tumour-associated clones were not shown to share tumour-reactive sequences.

Clones were sequenced by immunoSEQ multiplex PCR, and TCRdb holds only the in-frame ones, with some missing. The sample lists about 3,500 clones, roughly four fifths occurring once. The source is a human donor with non-small cell lung cancer. The chain has TRBV11-1 and TRBJ1-4, with 10 bases that match TRBD1. Sequencing input: non-adjacent lung tissue. The CDR3 DNA is TGTGCCAGCAGCTTATCTGGGACAGGGGAAGAAAAACTGTTTTTT. Translating gives CASSLSGTGEEKLFF. The whole variable domain, filled in from reference TRBV11-1 and TRBJ1-4, reads EAEVAQSPRYKITEKSQAVAFWCDPISGHATLYWYRQILGQGPELLVQFQDESVVDDSQLPKDRFSAERLKGVDSTLKIQPAELGDSAMYLCASSLSGTGEEKLFFGSGTQLSVL.